A single sample is the source of the 21 T cell receptor beta chains below, sequenced in a study of cytomegalovirus exposure and HLA in healthy donors. PCR was performed using 60 Vbeta and 13 Jbeta primers. TCRdb keeps only in-frame clones here, not all; method: immunoSEQ multiplex PCR. Of 75,000 to 95,000 clones in the sample, about 77% were seen once. Material: PBMCs. Receptor source: a male donor in good health and CMV-seropositive.

This chain connects TRBV19 to TRBJ2-7; 9 nucleotides line up with TRBD1. Germline lookup yields CDR1 LNHDA and CDR2 SQIVND (reference sequence). V dropped 6 bases and J dropped 5; count of bases not matched to a gene: 8. The length of the CDR3 is 14 residues. The chain's CDR3 is CASRLTGGIDEQYF. CDR3 DNA: TGTGCCAGTAGACTTACAGGGGGCATCGACGAGCAGTACTTC.

In this sample, this clone turned up a few times. V and J are TRBV28 and TRBJ2-5, with 7 nucleotides matching TRBD2. Germline V CDR1 and CDR2: MDHEN, SYDVKM. Trimming took 10 bases from V and 5 from J; bases not matched to a gene: 16. The CDR3 has 15 residues. Written as DNA, the CDR3 is TGTGCCACCTCACGTTGGGAGGGCCGCGGGGAGACCCAGTACTTC. Residues: CATSRWEGRGETQYF.

The CDR3: CASSFPGSFQYNEQFF. In DNA, the CDR3 is TGTGCCAGCAGCTTCCCGGGGTCCTTTCAGTACAATGAGCAGTTCTTC. The genes are TRBV7-9 and TRBJ2-1; possible D gene TRBD2, 5 bases. V lost 3 bases to trimming and J lost 4 bases, with 16 bases between them. The length of the CDR3 is 16 residues. The germline CDR1 and CDR2 sequences are SEHNR and FQNEAQ (reference sequence).

V usage is TRBV7-6 and J usage is TRBJ2-3; 11 bases match TRBD2. The germline CDR1 and CDR2 sequences are SGHVS and FNYEAQ. The ends lost 3 bases at V and 3 bases at J; junction bases unmatched: 8. This CDR3 region has 17 residues. The CDR3 is CASSLGTGTSGTDTQYF. The CDR3 DNA reads as TGTGCCAGCAGCTTGGGAACCGGGACTAGCGGAACAGATACGCAGTATTTT.

The V and J genes are TRBV7-8 and TRBJ2-7; D is unclear. Per the germline V gene, CDR1 is SGHVS and CDR2 is FQNEAQ. The CDR3 loop spans 14 amino acids. Trimming removed 5 bases from V and 2 bases from J, with 13 bases in between. CDR3 DNA: TGTGCCAGCAGCCCCCAGGTTGGCCCCTACGAGCAGTACTTC. Its protein is CASSPQVGPYEQYF.

The V gene is TRBV10-2, the J gene TRBJ2-3, with D tentatively TRBD1 (7 bases). The V gene's germline CDR1 is WSHSY and CDR2 SAAADI. The CDR3 runs 18 residues. The V end lost 2 bases, the J end lost 2 bases, and 20 bases lay between the germline ends. Here the CDR3 reads CASSERRGRDGFTDTQYF. For the CDR3, the DNA is TGCGCCAGCAGTGAGCGAAGGGGGCGGGATGGGTTCACAGATACGCAGTATTTT.

The V call is TRBV7-3, the J call TRBJ1-2; perhaps TRBD1 as D (6 bases). The V gene's germline CDR1 is SGHTA and CDR2 FQGTGA. Trimming shortened V by 1 base and J by 4 bases, and 13 bases separated the two germline ends. The CDR3 covers 15 residues. As DNA, the CDR3 is TGTGCCAGCAGCTTAAGTGCAGGGGATCGCTATGGCTACACCTTC. Protein: CASSLSAGDRYGYTF.

This clone has just one count. The chain carries TRBV27 and TRBJ2-1; D possibly corresponds to TRBD1 (7 bases). Germline V CDR1 and CDR2: MNHEY, SMNVEV (reference sequence). CDR3 size: 15 residues. Trimming removed 2 bases at V and 4 bases at J, with 12 bases between. The CDR3 nucleotides are TGTGCCAGCAGTTTAGGAGGGACAGCGTACAATGAGCAGTTCTTC. As protein: CASSLGGTAYNEQFF.

The chain is built from TRBV10-3 and TRBJ2-7; D call uncertain. The CDR3 runs 12 residues. Germline V gene lookup returns CDR1 ENHRY and CDR2 SYGVKD. Between the trimmed V and J ends, which lost 1 base and 7 bases, there was a span of 8 bases. In nucleotides, the CDR3 is TGTGCCATCAGTGAGTATTCGGTAGAGCAGTACTTC. This codes for CAISEYSVEQYF.

The chain links TRBV7-2 to TRBJ2-1; possibly TRBD1 for D (6 bases). This CDR3 has 16 residues. V shed 5 bases and J shed 1 base, with 15 bases lying between them. Germline V gene sequence: CDR1 SGHTA, CDR2 FQGNSA. CDR3 nucleotides: TGTGCCAGCAGCCTTTTGGGGGACACTTCCTACAATGAGCAGTTCTTC. This gives the protein CASSLLGDTSYNEQFF.

This rearrangement joins TRBV7-7 to TRBJ2-2; D call uncertain. Per the germline V gene, CDR1 is SSHAT and CDR2 is FNYEAQ (reference sequence). V lost 5 bases, J lost 1 base, and 8 bases lay in between. The CDR3 extends over 14 amino acids. The CDR3 DNA follows: TGTGCCAGCAGCCTCGGGTGGAACACCGGGGAGCTGTTTTTT. This translates into CASSLGWNTGELFF.

V and J are TRBV19 and TRBJ1-4; D ambiguous. V was cut by 5 bases and J by 8 bases, with 12 bases left in between. The CDR3 runs to 13 residues. Germline-derived CDR1 and CDR2 are LNHDA and SQIVND (reference sequence). Here the CDR3 reads CASSRSRKEKLFF. The CDR3 nucleotides are TGTGCCAGTAGTCGTTCGAGGAAGGAAAAACTGTTTTTT. The whole variable domain, filled in from reference TRBV19 and TRBJ1-4, reads DGGITQSPKYLFRKEGQNVTLSCEQNLNHDAMYWYRQDPGQGLRLIYYSQIVNDFQKGDIAEGYSVSREKKESFPLTVTSAQKNPTAFYLCASSRSRKEKLFFGSGTQLSVL.

V is TRBV7-8 and J is TRBJ2-3; D might be TRBD2 (6 bases). V was pared by 3 bases and J by 4 bases, with 14 bases between. Per germline, CDR1 SGHVS and CDR2 FQNEAQ. The CDR3 is 15 amino acids. The CDR3 DNA reads TGTGCCAGCAGCTTGGTCGGGAGCTTGGCAGATACGCAGTATTTT. Its protein is CASSLVGSLADTQYF.

This clone was found a few times. This sequence joins TRBV5-1 and TRBJ1-5; D not certain. CDR3 length: 15 residues. Trimming shortened V by 4 bases and J by 1 base, and 12 bases separated the two germline ends. In germline, CDR1 is SGHRS, CDR2 YFSETQ. CDR3 in amino acids: CASSPSGGSNQPQHF. The CDR3 DNA is TGCGCCAGCAGCCCGTCGGGAGGGAGCAATCAGCCCCAGCATTTT.

The CDR3 here is CASSQLAGEAYEQYF. In nucleotides, the CDR3 is TGTGCCAGCAGTCAACTAGCGGGAGAGGCCTACGAGCAGTACTTC. The chain uses TRBV2 and TRBJ2-7; TRBD2 matches at 11 bases. CDR3 length equals 15 residues. The ends lost 5 bases at V and 2 bases at J; junction bases unmatched: 5. CDR1 SNHLY and CDR2 FYNNEI come from the germline V gene. Supplemented by reference TRBV2 and TRBJ2-7, the full variable domain reads EPEVTQTPSHQVTQMGQEVILRCVPISNHLYFYWYRQILGQKVEFLVSFYNNEISEKSEIFDDQFSVERPDGSNFTLKIRSTKLEDSAMYFCASSQLAGEAYEQYFGPGTRLTVT.

The chain uses TRBV25-1 and TRBJ1-3; a weak D match, TRBD1 (5 bases). The CDR3 totals 14 residues. Germline-derived CDR1 and CDR2 are MGHDK and SYGVNS. Trimming left V 4 bases short and J 0 bases short, with 7 bases between. The CDR3 here is CASSGTTSGNTIYF. Written as DNA, the CDR3 is TGTGCCAGCAGTGGGACAACCTCTGGAAACACCATATATTTT.

The J gene is TRBJ2-7, the V gene TRBV27; 10 bases align to TRBD2. With 6 bases clipped from V and 1 base from J, the junction kept 21 bases outside the gene matches. Germline CDR1 reads MNHEY; CDR2 reads SMNVEV (reference sequence). The CDR3 loop spans 20 amino acids. In DNA, the CDR3 is TGTGCCAGCAGCCGCACCCTCACGCCCCGAGCGGGAGGGAGGTCCTACGAGCAGTACTTC. It translates to CASSRTLTPRAGGRSYEQYF.

The gene calls are TRBV19 and TRBJ2-7; 10 bases are shared with TRBD1. From germline, CDR1 is LNHDA and CDR2 SQIVND (reference sequence). Trimming cost V 4 bases and J 0 bases; bases outside gene matches: 6. CDR3 length equals 16 residues. The CDR3 bases are TGTGCCAGTAGTAGAACCGGGACAGGGGCCTCCTACGAGCAGTACTTC. Residues: CASSRTGTGASYEQYF.

A single count supports this clone. This sequence joins TRBV5-4 and TRBJ2-2; D remains ambiguous. With 3 bases removed from V and 5 bases from J, the gap between germline ends came to 2 bases. The V gene's germline CDR1 is SGHNT and CDR2 YYREEE (reference sequence). This CDR3 comprises 11 residues. The CDR3 bases are TGTGCCAGCAGCTCGACCGGGGAGCTGTTTTTT. This sequence encodes CASSSTGELFF.

CDR3 amino acids: CASSGGGQETQYF. As DNA, the CDR3 is TGTGCCAGCAGCGGGGGGGGCCAAGAGACCCAGTACTTC. This chain connects TRBV7-9 to TRBJ2-5, with TRBD2 matching 7 bases. J gave up 1 base and V 5 bases, and 1 base lay outside the gene matches. CDR3 size: 13 residues. The V gene's germline CDR1 is SEHNR and CDR2 FQNEAQ (reference sequence).

The chain employs TRBV5-4 and TRBJ1-2, with D maybe TRBD1 (5 bases). Germline V CDR1 and CDR2: SGHNT, YYREEE (reference sequence). The CDR3 totals 15 residues. Between the trimmed V and J ends, which lost 2 bases and 4 bases, there was a span of 15 bases. The CDR3 loop is CASSFVGGGGYGYTF. The CDR3 nucleotides read TGTGCCAGCAGCTTTGTTGGCGGGGGGGGCTATGGCTACACCTTC.